The sequence of this T cell receptor (beta chain) was determined in a study of control samples from healthy donors and cancer patients. V was pared by 1 base and J by 1 base, with 6 bases between. CDR1 SGHRS and CDR2 YFSETQ come from the germline V gene. This CDR3 is 14 amino acids long. Clones were sequenced by immunoSEQ multiplex PCR, and TCRdb holds only the in-frame ones, with some missing. The top ten hold roughly 2.5% of the sample, which has about 120,000 clones, roughly 92% seen once. The sequenced sample consisted of blood. The receptor's source is a man under 40 in good health. This rearrangement joins TRBV5-1 to TRBJ1-3; maybe TRBD1 (6 bases). The CDR3 here is CASSLRGSGNTIYF. CDR3 DNA: TGCGCCAGCAGCTTGAGGGGGTCTGGAAACACCATATATTTT.